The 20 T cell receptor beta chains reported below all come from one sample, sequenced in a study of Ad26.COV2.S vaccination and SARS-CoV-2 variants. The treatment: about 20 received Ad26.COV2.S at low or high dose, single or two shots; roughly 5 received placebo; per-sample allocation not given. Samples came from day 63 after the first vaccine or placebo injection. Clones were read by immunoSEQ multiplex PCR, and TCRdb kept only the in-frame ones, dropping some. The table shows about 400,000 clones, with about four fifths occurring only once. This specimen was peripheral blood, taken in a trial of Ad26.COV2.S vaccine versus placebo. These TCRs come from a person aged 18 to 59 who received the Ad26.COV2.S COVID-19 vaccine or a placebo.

Here the CDR3 reads CASSQGLAGAEDTQYF. In DNA form, the CDR3 reads TGTGCCAGCAGCCAGGGGCTAGCGGGGGCGGAAGATACGCAGTATTTT. The V and J genes are TRBV4-2 and TRBJ2-3; 10 bases map to TRBD2. Germline assignment: CDR1 LGHNA and CDR2 YNFKEQ. After removal of 3 bases from V and 5 bases from J, the junction contained 8 bases not matched to a gene. The length of the CDR3 is 16 residues.

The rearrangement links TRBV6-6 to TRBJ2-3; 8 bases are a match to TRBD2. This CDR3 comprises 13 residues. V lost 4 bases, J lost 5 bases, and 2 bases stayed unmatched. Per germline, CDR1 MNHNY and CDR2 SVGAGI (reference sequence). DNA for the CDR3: TGTGCCAGCAGTTTGCTAGCGGGAGATACGCAGTATTTT. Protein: CASSLLAGDTQYF.

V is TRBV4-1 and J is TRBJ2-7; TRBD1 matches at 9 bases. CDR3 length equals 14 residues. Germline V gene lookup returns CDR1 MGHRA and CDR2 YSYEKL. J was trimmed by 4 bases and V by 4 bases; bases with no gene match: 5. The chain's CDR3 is CASSRRDRDYEQYF. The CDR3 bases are TGCGCCAGCAGCCGCCGGGACAGGGATTACGAGCAGTACTTC.

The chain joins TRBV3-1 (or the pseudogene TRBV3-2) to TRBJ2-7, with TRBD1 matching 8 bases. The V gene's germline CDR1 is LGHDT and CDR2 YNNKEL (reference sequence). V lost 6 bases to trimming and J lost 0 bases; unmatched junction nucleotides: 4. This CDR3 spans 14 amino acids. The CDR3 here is CASSATGGSYEQYF. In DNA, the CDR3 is TGTGCCAGCAGTGCCACAGGGGGCTCCTACGAGCAGTACTTC.

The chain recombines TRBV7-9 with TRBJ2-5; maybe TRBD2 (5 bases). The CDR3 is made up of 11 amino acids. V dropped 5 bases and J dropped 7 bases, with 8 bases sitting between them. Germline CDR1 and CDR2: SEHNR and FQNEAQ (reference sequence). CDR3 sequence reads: CASSPRGTQYF. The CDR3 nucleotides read TGTGCCAGCAGCCCTCGGGGGACCCAGTACTTC. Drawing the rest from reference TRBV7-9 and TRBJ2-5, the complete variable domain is DTGVSQNPRHKITKRGQNVTFRCDPISEHNRLYWYRQTLGQGPEFLTYFQNEAQLEKSRLLSDRFSAERPKGSFSTLEIQRTEQGDSAMYLCASSPRGTQYFGPGTRLLVL.

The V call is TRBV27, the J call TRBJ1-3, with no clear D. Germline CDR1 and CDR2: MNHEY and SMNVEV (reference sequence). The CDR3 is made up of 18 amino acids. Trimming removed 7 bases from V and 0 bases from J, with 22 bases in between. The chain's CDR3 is CASTSGTVGLYSGNTIYF. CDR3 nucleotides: TGTGCCAGCACTTCTGGAACTGTTGGACTTTACTCTGGAAACACCATATATTTT.

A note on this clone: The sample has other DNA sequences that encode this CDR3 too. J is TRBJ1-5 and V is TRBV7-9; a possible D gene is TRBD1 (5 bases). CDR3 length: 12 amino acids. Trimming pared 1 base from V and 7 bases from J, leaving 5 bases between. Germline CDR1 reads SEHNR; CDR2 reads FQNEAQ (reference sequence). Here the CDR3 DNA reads TGTGCCAGCAGCTTAGGGGACCAGCCCCAGCATTTT. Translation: CASSLGDQPQHF.

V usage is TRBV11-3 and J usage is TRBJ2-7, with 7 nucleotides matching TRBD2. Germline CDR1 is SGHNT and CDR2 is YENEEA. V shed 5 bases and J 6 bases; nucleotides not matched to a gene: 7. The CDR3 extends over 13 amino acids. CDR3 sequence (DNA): TGTGCCAGCAGCCCGACGACTAGCAGCGAGCAGTACTTC. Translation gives CASSPTTSSEQYF.

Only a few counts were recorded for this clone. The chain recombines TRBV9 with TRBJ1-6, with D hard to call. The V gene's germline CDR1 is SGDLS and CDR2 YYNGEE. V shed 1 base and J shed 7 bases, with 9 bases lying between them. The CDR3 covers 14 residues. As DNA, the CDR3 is TGTGCCAGCAGCGTAATGGGGAGCAATTCACCCCTCCACTTT. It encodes CASSVMGSNSPLHF. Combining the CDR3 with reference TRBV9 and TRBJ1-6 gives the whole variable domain DSGVTQTPKHLITATGQRVTLRCSPRSGDLSVYWYQQSLDQGLQFLIQYYNGEERAKGNILERFSAQQFPDLHSELNLSSLELGDSALYFCASSVMGSNSPLHFGNGTRLTVT.

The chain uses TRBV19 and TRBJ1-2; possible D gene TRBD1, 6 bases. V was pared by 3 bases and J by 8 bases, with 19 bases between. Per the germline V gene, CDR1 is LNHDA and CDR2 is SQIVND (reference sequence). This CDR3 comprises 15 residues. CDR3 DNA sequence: TGTGCCAGTAGTATGGGGGCAGGGGCCCCTAGCGGCTACACCTTC. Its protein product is CASSMGAGAPSGYTF.

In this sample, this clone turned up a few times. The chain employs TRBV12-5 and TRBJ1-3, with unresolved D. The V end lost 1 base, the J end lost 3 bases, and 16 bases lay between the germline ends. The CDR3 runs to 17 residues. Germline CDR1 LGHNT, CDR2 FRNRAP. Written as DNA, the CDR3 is TGTGCTAGTGGTTTGGCCGCCGGGGTGAGCCATGGAAACACCATATATTTT. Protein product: CASGLAAGVSHGNTIYF.

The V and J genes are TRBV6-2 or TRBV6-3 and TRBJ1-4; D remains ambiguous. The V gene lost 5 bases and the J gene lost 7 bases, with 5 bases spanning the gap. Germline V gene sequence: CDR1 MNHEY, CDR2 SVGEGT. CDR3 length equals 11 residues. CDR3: CASSPSEKLFF. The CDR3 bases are TGTGCCAGCAGTCCGAGTGAAAAACTGTTTTTT.

The CDR3 reads CASSLVPGQAYYEQYF. Here the CDR3 DNA reads TGTGCCAGCAGCTTAGTTCCGGGACAGGCTTATTACGAGCAGTACTTC. This chain uses TRBV7-2 with TRBJ2-7; TRBD1 agrees at 8 bases. The CDR3 consists of 16 residues. Trimming took 1 base from V and 4 from J; bases not matched to a gene: 9. Germline CDR1 SGHTA, CDR2 FQGNSA. Together with reference TRBV7-2 and TRBJ2-7, the CDR3 gives the full variable domain: GAGVSQSPSNKVTEKGKDVELRCDPISGHTALYWYRQSLGQGLEFLIYFQGNSAPDKSGLPSDRFSAERTGGSVSTLTIQRTQQEDSAVYLCASSLVPGQAYYEQYFGPGTRLTVT.

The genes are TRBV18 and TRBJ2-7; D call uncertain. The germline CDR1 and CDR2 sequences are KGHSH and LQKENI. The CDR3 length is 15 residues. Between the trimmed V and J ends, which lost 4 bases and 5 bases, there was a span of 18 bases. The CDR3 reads CASSRSQQMANEQYF. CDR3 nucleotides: TGTGCCAGCTCACGATCCCAGCAGATGGCCAACGAGCAGTACTTC. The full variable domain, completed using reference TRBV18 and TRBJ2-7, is NAGVMQNPRHLVRRRGQEARLRCSPMKGHSHVYWYRQLPEEGLKFMVYLQKENIIDESGMPKERFSAEFPKEGPSILRIQQVVRGDSAAYFCASSRSQQMANEQYFGPGTRLTVT.

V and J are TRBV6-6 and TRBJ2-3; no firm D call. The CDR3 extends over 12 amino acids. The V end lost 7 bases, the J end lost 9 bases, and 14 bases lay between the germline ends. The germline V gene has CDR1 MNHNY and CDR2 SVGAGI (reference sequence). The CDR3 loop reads CASTQGPDTQYF. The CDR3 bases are TGTGCCAGCACCCAAGGCCCGGACACGCAGTATTTT.

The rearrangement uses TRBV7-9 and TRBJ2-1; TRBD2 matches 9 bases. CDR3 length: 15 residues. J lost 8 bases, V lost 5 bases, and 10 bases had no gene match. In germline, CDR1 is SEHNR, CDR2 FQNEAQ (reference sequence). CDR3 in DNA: TGTGCCAGCAGCGCAGGGTTGCGGGAGGGGGATGAGCAGTTCTTC. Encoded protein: CASSAGLREGDEQFF.

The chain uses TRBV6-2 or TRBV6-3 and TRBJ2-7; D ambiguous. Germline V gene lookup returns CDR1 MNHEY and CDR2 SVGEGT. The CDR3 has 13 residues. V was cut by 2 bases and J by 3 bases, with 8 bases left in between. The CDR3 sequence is CASSYDIFYEQYF. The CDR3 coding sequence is TGTGCCAGCAGTTACGACATCTTCTACGAGCAGTACTTC.

The CDR3 DNA reads TGTGCCAGCCGAGAACGCGCTGAAGCTTTCTTT. Translation gives CASRERAEAFF. V is TRBV5-8 and J is TRBJ1-1; D remains unclear. CDR1 and CDR2 (germline): SGHTS, YDEGEE. The CDR3 has 11 amino acids. V was trimmed by 7 bases and J by 6 bases, leaving 10 bases between them.

The CDR3 sequence: CASSPQGERYTF. CDR3 nucleotide sequence: TGTGCCAGCTCACCTCAGGGGGAGCGCTACACCTTC. V and J are TRBV18 and TRBJ1-2; TRBD1 agrees at 7 bases. The germline CDR1 and CDR2 sequences are KGHSH and LQKENI. The CDR3 sequence is 12 residues long. The trim removed 3 bases at V and 9 bases at J, leaving 4 bases unmatched.

In nucleotides, the CDR3 is TGTGCCAGCAGTGAAAGTAGGGTTTATGAAAAACTGTTTTTT. The encoded protein is CASSESRVYEKLFF. This sequence joins TRBV2 and TRBJ1-4; the D is unclear. The CDR3 is 14 amino acids. V dropped 2 bases and J dropped 6 bases, with 10 bases sitting between them. From germline, CDR1 is SNHLY and CDR2 FYNNEI. Using reference TRBV2 and TRBJ1-4 for the parts outside the CDR3, the full variable domain is EPEVTQTPSHQVTQMGQEVILRCVPISNHLYFYWYRQILGQKVEFLVSFYNNEISEKSEIFDDQFSVERPDGSNFTLKIRSTKLEDSAMYFCASSESRVYEKLFFGSGTQLSVL.